Presented here are 5 T cell receptor beta chains from one specimen sequenced in a study of blood T cell repertoires in COVID-19. Sequenced by immunoSEQ multiplex PCR; TCRdb stores in-frame clones only, minus some. The sample includes more than 150,000 clones, around 83% of them seen just once. Material for sequencing was peripheral blood. The receptor source for this set is a man in his forties or fifties with active or convalescent COVID-19.

This clone was observed many times. This chain joins TRBV27 and TRBJ1-5; 7 positions agree with TRBD1. Germline V CDR1 and CDR2: MNHEY, SMNVEV (reference sequence). The V and J ends lost 5 bases and 1 base, in that order; junction bases with no gene match: 11. The CDR3 runs 17 residues. In DNA, the CDR3 is TGTGCCAGCAGTACTCCCCCGACAGGGACGAGCAATCAGCCCCAGCATTTT. This gives the protein CASSTPPTGTSNQPQHF.

CDR3 residues: CASSANAGGSNQPQHF. Written as DNA, the CDR3 is TGTGCCAGTAGTGCAAACGCAGGGGGCTCCAATCAGCCCCAGCATTTT. The gene calls are TRBV19 and TRBJ1-5; 8 positions match TRBD1. The CDR3 runs 16 residues. Germline V gene data show CDR1 as LNHDA and CDR2 as SQIVND (reference sequence). V trimming: 5 bases; J trimming: 3 bases; junction bases outside the gene matches: 9.

The V and J genes are TRBV5-1 and TRBJ2-7; D is unresolved. The V gene's germline CDR1 is SGHRS and CDR2 YFSETQ. Trimming left V 4 bases short and J 7 bases short, with 12 bases between. The CDR3 spans 12 residues. This CDR3 is CASSPERGEQYF. CDR3 sequence (DNA): TGCGCCAGCAGCCCGGAGCGTGGGGAGCAGTACTTC.

In this sample, this clone turned up a few times. The chain is built from TRBV24-1 and TRBJ2-5, with 7 bases aligning to TRBD1. The trim removed 3 bases at V and 4 bases at J, leaving 4 bases unmatched. CDR1 and CDR2 (germline): KGHDR, SFDVKD. This CDR3 region has 14 residues. The CDR3 bases are TGTGCCACCAGTGATCCGGGACAGCGAGAGACCCAGTACTTC. Its translation is CATSDPGQRETQYF.

The J gene is TRBJ2-1, the V gene TRBV3-1 (or the pseudogene TRBV3-2); unclear D gene. Germline lookup yields CDR1 LGHDT and CDR2 YNNKEL (reference sequence). V was pared by 3 bases and J by 7 bases, with 10 bases between. CDR3 length: 13 amino acids. CDR3: CASSHRSKNEQFF. The CDR3, as DNA: TGTGCCAGCAGCCATAGAAGTAAGAATGAGCAGTTCTTC.